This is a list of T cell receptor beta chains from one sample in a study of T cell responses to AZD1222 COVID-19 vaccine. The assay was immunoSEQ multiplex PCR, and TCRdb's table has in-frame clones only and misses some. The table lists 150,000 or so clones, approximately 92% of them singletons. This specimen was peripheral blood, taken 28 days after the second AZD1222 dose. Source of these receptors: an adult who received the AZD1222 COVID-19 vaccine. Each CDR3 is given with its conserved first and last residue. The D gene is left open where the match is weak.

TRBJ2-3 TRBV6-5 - TGTGCCAGCAGTAGCACTAGTTTGGGCACAGATACGCAGTATTTT CASSSTSLGTDTQYF
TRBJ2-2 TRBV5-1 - TGCGCCAGCAGCTCCCCACCGGGACGGACGAACACCGGGGAGCTGTTTTTT CASSSPPGRTNTGELFF
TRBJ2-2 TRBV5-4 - TGTGCCAGCCAGACAAAGCCTTTAGACACCGGGGAGCTGTTTTTT CASQTKPLDTGELFF
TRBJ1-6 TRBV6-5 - TGTGCCAGCAGCGCTACGGGACTGAGGAATTCACCCCTCCACTTT CASSATGLRNSPLHF
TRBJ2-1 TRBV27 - TGTGCCAGCAGTTCCCCCACTCTAGTAGGCAATGAGCAGTTCTTC CASSSPTLVGNEQFF
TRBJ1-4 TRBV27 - TGTGCCAGCAGTTTATCGCCCTCCACAACTAATGAAAAACTGTTTTTT CASSLSPSTTNEKLFF
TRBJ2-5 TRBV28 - TGTGCCAGCAAAAAAGGGGACGCCGACCGAGAGACCCAGTACTTC CASKKGDADRETQYF
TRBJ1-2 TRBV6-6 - TGTGCCAGCAGTTACTCGATGTCAGCTTCTAACTATGGCTACACCTTC CASSYSMSASNYGYTF
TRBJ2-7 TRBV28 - TGTGCCAGCAGTTTATCTACAGGCACGACCTACGAGCAGTACTTC CASSLSTGTTYEQYF
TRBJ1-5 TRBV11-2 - TGTGCCAGCAGCCCCGGGGGGGCAAGCAATCAGCCCCAGCATTTT CASSPGGASNQPQHF
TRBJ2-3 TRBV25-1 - TGTGCCAGCAGTCCCCGCTTGGAGACCCGGCGGGCAGATACGCAGTATTTT CASSPRLETRRADTQYF
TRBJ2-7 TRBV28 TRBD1 TGTGCCAGCAGTCCCCTTATTTCCCGGACAGGGTTGAACGAGCAGTACTTC CASSPLISRTGLNEQYF
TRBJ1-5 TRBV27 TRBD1 TGTGCCAGCAGTCCGGGACAGGGCAATCAGCCCCAGCATTTT CASSPGQGNQPQHF